This TCR beta chain derives from a study of shared clonotypes between healthy human individuals. Overall study context: Each donor's CD4 naive and CD4 memory cells filled three plates apiece, CD8 naive two, and CD8 memory one.

Sorted-subset replicate PCRs used about 200 ng of genomic DNA. This amount corresponded to about 29,000 T cell genomes. The table came from immunoSEQ multiplex PCR; TCRdb's copy has only in-frame clones and leaves some out. The table has roughly 300,000 clones, around 86% seen once; the top ten hold about a sixth. Study-wide points: Richness estimates generally favored naive over memory subsets.

This clone was picked up a small number of times. Its antigen is unknown. All of the donors resided in Nashville, Tennessee, and each was a Caucasian adult. CDR1 MGHRA and CDR2 YSYEKL come from the germline V gene. V lost 0 bases to trimming and J lost 3 bases, with 12 bases between them. The CDR3 is made up of 16 amino acids. This chain links TRBV4-1 with TRBJ2-1; D unclear. Sequences were obtained from memory CD8+ T cells sorted from blood. The subset here: CD45RO+ cells pooled with CCR7-negative TemRA cells. This sequence originates from a man aged 18 to 29 in good health. CDR3 residues: CASSQDLHFYYNEQFF. DNA of the CDR3: TGCGCCAGCAGCCAAGACCTTCACTTCTACTACAATGAGCAGTTCTTC.